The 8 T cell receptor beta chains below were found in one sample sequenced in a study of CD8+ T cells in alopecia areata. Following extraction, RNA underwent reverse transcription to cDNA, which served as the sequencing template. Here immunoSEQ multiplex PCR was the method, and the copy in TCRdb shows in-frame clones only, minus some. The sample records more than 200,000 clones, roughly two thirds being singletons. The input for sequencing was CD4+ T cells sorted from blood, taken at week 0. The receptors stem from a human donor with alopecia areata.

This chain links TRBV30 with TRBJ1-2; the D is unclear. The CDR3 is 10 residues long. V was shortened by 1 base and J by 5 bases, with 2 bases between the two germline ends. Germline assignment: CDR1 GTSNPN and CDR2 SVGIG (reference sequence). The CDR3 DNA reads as TGTGCCTGGAGTGGATATGGCTACACCTTC. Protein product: CAWSGYGYTF.

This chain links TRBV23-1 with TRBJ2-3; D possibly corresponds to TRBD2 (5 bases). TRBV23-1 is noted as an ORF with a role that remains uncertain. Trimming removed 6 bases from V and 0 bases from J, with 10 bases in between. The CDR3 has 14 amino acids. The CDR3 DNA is TGCGCCAGCAGGACGGGAATCAGCACAGATACGCAGTATTTT. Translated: CASRTGISTDTQYF.

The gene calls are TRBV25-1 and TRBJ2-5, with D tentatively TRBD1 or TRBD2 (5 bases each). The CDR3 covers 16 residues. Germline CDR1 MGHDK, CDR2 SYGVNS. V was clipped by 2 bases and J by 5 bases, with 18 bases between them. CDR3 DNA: TGTGCCAGCAGTGAAAGAGGGGTTGGGATGACGGAGACCCAGTACTTC. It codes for CASSERGVGMTETQYF.

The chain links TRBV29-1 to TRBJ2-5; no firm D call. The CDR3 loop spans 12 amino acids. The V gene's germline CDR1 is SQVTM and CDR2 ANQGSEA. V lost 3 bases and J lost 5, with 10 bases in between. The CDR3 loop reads CSVESGSETQYF. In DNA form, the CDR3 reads TGCAGCGTTGAGTCAGGCAGCGAGACCCAGTACTTC.

The CDR3 spells CASSKGLSAETQYF. Written as DNA, the CDR3 is TGCGCCAGCAGCAAGGGACTGTCTGCTGAGACCCAGTACTTC. This chain links TRBV4-1 with TRBJ2-5; D may be TRBD2 (6 bases). The CDR3 is made up of 14 amino acids. The germline V and J ends were trimmed by 5 bases and 5 bases, with 15 bases remaining between them. The germline gives CDR1 MGHRA, CDR2 YSYEKL.

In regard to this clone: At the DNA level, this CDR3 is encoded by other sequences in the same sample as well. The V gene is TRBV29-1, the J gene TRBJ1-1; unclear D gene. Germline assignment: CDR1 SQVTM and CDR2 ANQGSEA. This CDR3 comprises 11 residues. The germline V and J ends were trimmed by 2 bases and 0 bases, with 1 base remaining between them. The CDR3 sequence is CSVELNTEAFF. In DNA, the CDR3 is TGCAGCGTTGAACTGAACACTGAAGCTTTCTTT.

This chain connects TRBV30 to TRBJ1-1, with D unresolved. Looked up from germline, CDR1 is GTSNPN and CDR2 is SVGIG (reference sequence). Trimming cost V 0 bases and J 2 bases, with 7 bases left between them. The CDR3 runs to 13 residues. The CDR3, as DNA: TGTGCCTGGAGTGTACAGTATAACACTGAAGCTTTCTTT. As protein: CAWSVQYNTEAFF.

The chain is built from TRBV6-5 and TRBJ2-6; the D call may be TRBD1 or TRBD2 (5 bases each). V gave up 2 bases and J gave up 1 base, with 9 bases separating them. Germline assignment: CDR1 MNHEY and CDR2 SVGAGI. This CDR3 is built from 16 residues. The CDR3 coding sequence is TGTGCCAGCAGTTACAGAGGGGCGTCTGGGGCCAACGTCCTGACTTTC. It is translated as CASSYRGASGANVLTF.